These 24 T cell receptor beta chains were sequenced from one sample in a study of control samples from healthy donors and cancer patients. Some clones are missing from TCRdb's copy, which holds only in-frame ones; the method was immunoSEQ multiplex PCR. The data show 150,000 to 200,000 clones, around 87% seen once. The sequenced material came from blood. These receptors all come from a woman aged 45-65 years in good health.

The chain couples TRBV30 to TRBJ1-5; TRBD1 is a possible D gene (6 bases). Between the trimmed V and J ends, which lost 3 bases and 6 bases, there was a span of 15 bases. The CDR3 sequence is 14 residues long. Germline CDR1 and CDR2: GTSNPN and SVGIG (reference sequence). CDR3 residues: CAWSHPGVGQPQHF. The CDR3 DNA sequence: TGTGCCTGGAGCCACCCAGGGGTAGGTCAGCCCCAGCATTTT.

The DNA for the CDR3 is TGTGCCAGCAGCCAAGATCGGGACTCTCGCACCACAGATACGCAGTATTTT. Translating gives CASSQDRDSRTTDTQYF. The chain links TRBV4-2 to TRBJ2-3; weak D call: TRBD2 (6 bases). Germline V lookup: CDR1 LGHNA, CDR2 YNFKEQ. CDR3 length: 17 amino acids. Trimming removed 0 bases at V and 2 bases at J, with 15 bases between.

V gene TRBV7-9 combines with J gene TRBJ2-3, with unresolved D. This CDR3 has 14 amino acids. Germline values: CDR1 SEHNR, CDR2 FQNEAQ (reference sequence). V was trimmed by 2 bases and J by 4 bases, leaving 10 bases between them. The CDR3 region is CASSLSRRADTQYF. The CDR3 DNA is TGTGCCAGCAGCTTATCTCGCCGTGCAGATACGCAGTATTTT.

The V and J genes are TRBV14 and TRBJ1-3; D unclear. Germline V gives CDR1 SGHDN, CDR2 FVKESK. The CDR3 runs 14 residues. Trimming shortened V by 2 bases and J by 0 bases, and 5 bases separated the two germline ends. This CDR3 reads CASSQTYSGNTIYF. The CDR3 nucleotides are TGTGCCAGCAGCCAAACTTACTCTGGAAACACCATATATTTT.

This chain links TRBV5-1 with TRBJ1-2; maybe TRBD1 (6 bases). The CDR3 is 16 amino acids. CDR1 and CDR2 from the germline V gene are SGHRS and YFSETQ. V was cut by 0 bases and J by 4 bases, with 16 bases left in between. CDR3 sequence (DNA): TGCGCCAGCAGCTTGGATCCGGACAGAACGATCTATGGCTACACCTTC. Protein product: CASSLDPDRTIYGYTF.

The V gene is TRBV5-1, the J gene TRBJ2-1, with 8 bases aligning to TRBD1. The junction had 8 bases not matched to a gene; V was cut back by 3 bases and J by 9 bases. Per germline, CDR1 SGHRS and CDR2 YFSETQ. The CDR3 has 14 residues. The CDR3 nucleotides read TGCGCCAGCAGCTCGGGACAGGCGTCGGGTGAGCAGTTCTTC. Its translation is CASSSGQASGEQFF. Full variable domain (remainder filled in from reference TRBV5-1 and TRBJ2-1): KAGVTQTPRYLIKTRGQQVTLSCSPISGHRSVSWYQQTPGQGLQFLFEYFSETQRNKGNFPGRFSGRQFSNSRSEMNVSTLELGDSALYLCASSSGQASGEQFFGPGTRLTVL.

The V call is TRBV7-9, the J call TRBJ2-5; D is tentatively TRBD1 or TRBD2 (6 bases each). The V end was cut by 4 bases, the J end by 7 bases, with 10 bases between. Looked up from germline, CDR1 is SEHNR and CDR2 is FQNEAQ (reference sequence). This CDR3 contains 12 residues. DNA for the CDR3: TGTGCCAGCAGCTGGGGGGCGGGGACCCAGTACTTC. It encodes CASSWGAGTQYF.

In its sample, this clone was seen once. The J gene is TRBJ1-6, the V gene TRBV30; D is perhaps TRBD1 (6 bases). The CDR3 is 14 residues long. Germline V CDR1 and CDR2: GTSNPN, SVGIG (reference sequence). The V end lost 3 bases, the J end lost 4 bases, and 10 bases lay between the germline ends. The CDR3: CAWRPGQYNSPLHF. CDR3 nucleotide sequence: TGTGCCTGGAGACCCGGACAGTATAATTCACCCCTCCACTTT.

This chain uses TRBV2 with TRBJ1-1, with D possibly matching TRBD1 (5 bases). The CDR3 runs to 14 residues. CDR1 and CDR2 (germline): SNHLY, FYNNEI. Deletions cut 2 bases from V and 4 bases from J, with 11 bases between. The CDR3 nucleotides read TGTGCCAGCAGTGAACAGGGATTGGGCACTGAAGCTTTCTTT. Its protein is CASSEQGLGTEAFF.

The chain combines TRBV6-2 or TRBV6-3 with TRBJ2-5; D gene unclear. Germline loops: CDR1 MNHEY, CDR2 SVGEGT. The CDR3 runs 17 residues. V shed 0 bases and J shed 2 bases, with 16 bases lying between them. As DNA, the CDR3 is TGTGCCAGCAGTTACTCCGAGGTGCCTTCCTCACAAGAGACCCAGTACTTC. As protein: CASSYSEVPSSQETQYF.

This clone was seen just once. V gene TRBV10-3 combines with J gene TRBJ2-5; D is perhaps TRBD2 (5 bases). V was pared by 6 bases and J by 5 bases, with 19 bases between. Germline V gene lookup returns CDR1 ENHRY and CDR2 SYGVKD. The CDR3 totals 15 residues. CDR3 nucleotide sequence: TGTGCCATCAGGGACTTCACCCGGGGTTCTGAGACCCAGTACTTC. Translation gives CAIRDFTRGSETQYF.

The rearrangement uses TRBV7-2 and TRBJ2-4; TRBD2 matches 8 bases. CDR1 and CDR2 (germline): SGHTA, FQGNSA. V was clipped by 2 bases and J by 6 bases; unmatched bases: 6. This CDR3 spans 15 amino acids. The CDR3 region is CASSLTGGVGNIQYF. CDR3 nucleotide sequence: TGTGCCAGCAGCTTAACGGGAGGGGTGGGAAACATTCAGTACTTC.

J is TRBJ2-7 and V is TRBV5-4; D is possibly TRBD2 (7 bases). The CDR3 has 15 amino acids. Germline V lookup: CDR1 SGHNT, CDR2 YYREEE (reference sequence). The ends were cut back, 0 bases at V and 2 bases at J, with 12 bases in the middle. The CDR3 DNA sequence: TGTGCCAGCAGCTTGGACGGCGGGGGCACCTACGAGCAGTACTTC. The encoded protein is CASSLDGGGTYEQYF.

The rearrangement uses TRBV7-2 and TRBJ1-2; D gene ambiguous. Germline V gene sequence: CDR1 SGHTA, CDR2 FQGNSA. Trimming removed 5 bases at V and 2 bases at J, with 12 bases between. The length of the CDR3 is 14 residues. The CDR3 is CASSPQVLNYGYTF. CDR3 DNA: TGTGCCAGCAGCCCTCAGGTCCTAAACTATGGCTACACCTTC.

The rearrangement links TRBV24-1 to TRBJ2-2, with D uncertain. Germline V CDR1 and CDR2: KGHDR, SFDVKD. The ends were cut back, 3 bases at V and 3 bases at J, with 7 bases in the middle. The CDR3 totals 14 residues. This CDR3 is CATSDALYTGELFF. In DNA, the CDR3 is TGTGCCACCAGTGATGCTCTTTACACCGGGGAGCTGTTTTTT.

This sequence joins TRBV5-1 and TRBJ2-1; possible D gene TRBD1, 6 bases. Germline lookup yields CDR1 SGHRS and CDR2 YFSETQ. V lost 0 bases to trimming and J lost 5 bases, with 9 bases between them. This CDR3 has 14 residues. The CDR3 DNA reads TGCGCCAGCAGCTTGGCCGGACAGAACAATGAGCAGTTCTTC. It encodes CASSLAGQNNEQFF.

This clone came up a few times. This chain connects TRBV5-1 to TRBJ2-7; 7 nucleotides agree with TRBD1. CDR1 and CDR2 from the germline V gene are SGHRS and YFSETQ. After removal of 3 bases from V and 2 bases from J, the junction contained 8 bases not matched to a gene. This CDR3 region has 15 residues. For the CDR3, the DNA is TGCGCCAGCAGCTCAACCGGGACAGCAGCCTACGAGCAGTACTTC. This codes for CASSSTGTAAYEQYF.

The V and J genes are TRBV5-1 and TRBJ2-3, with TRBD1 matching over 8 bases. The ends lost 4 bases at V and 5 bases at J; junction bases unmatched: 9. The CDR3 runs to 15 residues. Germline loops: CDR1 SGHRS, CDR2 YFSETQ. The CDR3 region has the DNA TGCGCCAGCAGCAGATTACAGGGGGAGAGAGATACGCAGTATTTT. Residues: CASSRLQGERDTQYF.

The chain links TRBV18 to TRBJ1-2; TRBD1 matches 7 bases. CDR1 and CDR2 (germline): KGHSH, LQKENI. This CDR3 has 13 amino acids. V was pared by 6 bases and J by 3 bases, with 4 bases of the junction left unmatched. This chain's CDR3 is CASSATGDYGYTF. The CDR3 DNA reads TGTGCCAGCTCGGCAACAGGGGACTATGGCTACACCTTC.

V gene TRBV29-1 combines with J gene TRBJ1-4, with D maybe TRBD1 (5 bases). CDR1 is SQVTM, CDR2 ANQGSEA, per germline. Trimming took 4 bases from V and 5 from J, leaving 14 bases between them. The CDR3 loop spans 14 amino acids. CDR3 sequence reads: CSVGGTSANEKLFF. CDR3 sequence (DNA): TGCAGCGTTGGCGGGACCTCTGCGAATGAAAAACTGTTTTTT.

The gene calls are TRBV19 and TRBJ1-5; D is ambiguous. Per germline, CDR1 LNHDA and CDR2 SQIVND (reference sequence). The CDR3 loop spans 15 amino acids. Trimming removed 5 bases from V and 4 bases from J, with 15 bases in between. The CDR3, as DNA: TGTGCCAGTAGTCGCACCTCAGGAGGAAATCAGCCCCAGCATTTT. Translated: CASSRTSGGNQPQHF.

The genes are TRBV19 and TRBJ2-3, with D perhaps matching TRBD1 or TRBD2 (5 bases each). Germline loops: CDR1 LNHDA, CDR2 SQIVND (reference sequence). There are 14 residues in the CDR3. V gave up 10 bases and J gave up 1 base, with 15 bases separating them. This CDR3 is CATSGAARTDTQYF. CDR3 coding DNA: TGTGCCACCTCCGGGGCGGCCCGCACAGATACGCAGTATTTT. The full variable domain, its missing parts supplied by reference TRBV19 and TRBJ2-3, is DGGITQSPKYLFRKEGQNVTLSCEQNLNHDAMYWYRQDPGQGLRLIYYSQIVNDFQKGDIAEGYSVSREKKESFPLTVTSAQKNPTAFYLCATSGAARTDTQYFGPGTRLTVL.

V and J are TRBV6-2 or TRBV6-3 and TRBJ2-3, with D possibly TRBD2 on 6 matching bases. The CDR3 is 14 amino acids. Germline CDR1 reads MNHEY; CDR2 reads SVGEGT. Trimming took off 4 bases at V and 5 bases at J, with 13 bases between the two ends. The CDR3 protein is CASSSWAGLDTQYF. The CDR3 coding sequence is TGTGCCAGCAGTTCTTGGGCGGGATTAGATACGCAGTATTTT.

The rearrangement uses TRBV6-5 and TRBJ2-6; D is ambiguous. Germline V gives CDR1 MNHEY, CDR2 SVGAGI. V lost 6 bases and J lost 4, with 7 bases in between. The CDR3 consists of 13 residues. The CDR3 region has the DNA TGTGCCAGCAGGACACCGGGGGCCAACGTCCTGACTTTC. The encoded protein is CASRTPGANVLTF.